This T cell receptor (beta chain) was recovered during a study of T cell responses to AZD1222 COVID-19 vaccine. Assay: immunoSEQ multiplex PCR; the TCRdb copy retains only in-frame clones and omits some. The table shows 120,000 or so clones, with approximately 90% occurring only once. With regard to this clone: No antigen is known for it.

The V gene's germline CDR1 is SNHLY and CDR2 FYNNEI. The CDR3 spans 11 residues. Trimming stripped 4 bases from V and 2 bases from J, with 1 base between. Findings and caveats of the study: Increases in Spike-specific TCR breadth and depth were seen after two AZD1222 doses.

The source material was peripheral blood, sampled on day 0 of AZD1222 vaccination. The receptor was derived from an adult in good health. This chain uses TRBV2 with TRBJ2-3; D is uncertain. Written as DNA, the CDR3 is TGTGCCAGCAGTGCCACAGATACGCAGTATTTT. Residues: CASSATDTQYF.